A selection of T cell receptor beta chains follows, all from one sample in a study of vaccination and CD4 T cells after COVID-19. TCRdb redid the calling of the PCR reads with MiXCR, one entry per CDR3 protein. This table has roughly 15,000 distinct CDR3 sequences, around 50% appearing once. These receptors have no identified antigens. This specimen was cultured CD4+ T cells from blood, taken after SARS-CoV-2 vaccination. These receptors were obtained from a human donor with COVID-19. Each CDR3 is given with its conserved first and last residue. A D gene is named only where the DNA matches it firmly. Clone sizes are given selectively: once, few, many, or a class where the clone is expanded.

D gene,V gene,clone size,J gene,CDR3 protein,CDR3 DNA
.,TRBV6-1,few,TRBJ1-6,CASRTAGQLNSPLHF,TGTGCCAGCAGGACTGCGGGACAACTCAATTCACCCCTCCACTTT
TRBD1,TRBV6-1,.,TRBJ1-5,CASSRQGGNQPQHF,TGTGCCAGCAGCCGACAGGGTGGGAATCAGCCCCAACATTTT
TRBD2,TRBV7-3,.,TRBJ2-5,CASSLSGGQQETQYF,TGTGCCAGCAGCTTGAGCGGGGGGCAACAAGAGACCCAGTACTTC
.,TRBV18,.,TRBJ1-5,CASSPRRNQPQHF,TGTGCCAGCTCACCACGCAGGAACCAGCCCCAGCATTTT
.,TRBV7-9,few,TRBJ2-3,CASSPRQFTDTQYF,TGTGCCAGCAGCCCCCGACAGTTCACAGATACGCAGTATTTT
TRBD1,TRBV7-3,.,TRBJ2-3,CASSVDRGQHTQYF,TGTGCCAGCAGCGTGGACAGGGGGCAACATACGCAGTATTTT
.,TRBV7-2,.,TRBJ1-1,CASSYSIRYMNTEAFF,TGTGCCAGCAGCTACTCTATCCGATACATGAACACTGAAGCTTTCTTT
TRBD1,TRBV30,.,TRBJ1-5,CAWRLGTESNQPQHF,TGTGCCTGGAGGCTCGGGACAGAGAGCAATCAGCCCCAGCATTTT
.,TRBV6-2/TRBV6-3,.,TRBJ1-2,CASTAGGGSFAGYTF,TGTGCCAGCACCGCCGGGGGGGGCAGCTTTGCTGGCTACACCTTC
.,TRBV7-9,few,TRBJ2-2,CASSGMGYGELFF,TGTGCCAGCAGCGGGATGGGGTACGGGGAGCTGTTTTTT
TRBD1,TRBV7-2,.,TRBJ1-2,CASTGQGGTYGYTF,TGTGCCAGCACCGGACAGGGGGGAACCTATGGCTACACCTTC
.,TRBV18,.,TRBJ2-7,CASSPQGRGRGEQYF,TGTGCCAGCTCACCACAGGGCAGGGGTAGGGGCGAGCAGTACTTC
.,TRBV20-1,.,TRBJ1-1,CSARDPTGRMNTEAFF,TGCAGTGCTAGAGATCCCACGGGGCGGATGAACACTGAAGCTTTCTTT
TRBD1,TRBV7-2,.,TRBJ1-2,CASSLVSRGGGYTF,TGTGCCAGCAGCTTAGTGTCCAGGGGGGGTGGCTACACCTTC
TRBD1,TRBV6-2/TRBV6-3,.,TRBJ2-7,CASSRTGGIHEQYF,TGTGCCAGCAGCCGGACAGGGGGAATCCACGAGCAGTACTTC
.,TRBV4-2,.,TRBJ1-3,CASSTEGSGNTIYF,TGTGCCAGCAGCACGGAGGGCTCTGGAAACACCATATATTTT
.,TRBV19,.,TRBJ1-4,CASRRTDTNEKLFF,TGTGCCAGTAGACGGACAGATACTAATGAAAAACTGTTTTTT
.,TRBV5-6,.,TRBJ2-1,CASSLPPDTQGQFF,TGTGCCAGCAGCTTGCCCCCAGATACGCAGGGGCAGTTCTTC
.,TRBV11-3,.,TRBJ2-3,CASSLDGTDTQYF,TGTGCCAGCAGCTTAGATGGTACAGATACGCAGTATTTT
TRBD1,TRBV27,.,TRBJ2-7,CASTRNRDSFARPYEQYF,TGTGCCAGCACCCGAAATAGGGACAGTTTCGCAAGACCCTACGAGCAGTACTTC
TRBD2,TRBV20-1,few,TRBJ2-3,CSARGRWAGGPDTQYF,TGCAGTGCTAGGGGGAGATGGGCGGGGGGGCCTGATACGCAGTATTTT
.,TRBV6-5,.,TRBJ2-1,CASSYPSLGGNEQFF,TGTGCCAGCAGTTACCCCTCCCTTGGGGGCAATGAGCAGTTCTTC
.,TRBV28,.,TRBJ1-2,CASNLGYASYGYTF,TGTGCCAGCAATCTAGGGTACGCCTCCTATGGCTACACCTTC
.,TRBV4-2,.,TRBJ1-6,CASSQDPAGSNSPLHF,TGTGCCAGCAGCCAAGATCCGGCAGGGTCCAATTCACCCCTCCACTTT
TRBD1,TRBV24-1,few,TRBJ2-6,CATEPGQGRAGANVLTF,TGTGCCACCGAACCGGGACAGGGGAGGGCTGGGGCCAACGTCCTGACTTTC
TRBD1,TRBV20-1,few,TRBJ1-5,CSAREGQGAYQPQHF,TGCAGTGCTAGAGAAGGACAGGGGGCCTATCAGCCCCAGCATTTT
TRBD1,TRBV27,few,TRBJ2-7,CASSLSPRDRVRREQYF,TGTGCCAGCAGCTTAAGCCCCCGGGACAGGGTAAGGCGCGAGCAGTACTTC